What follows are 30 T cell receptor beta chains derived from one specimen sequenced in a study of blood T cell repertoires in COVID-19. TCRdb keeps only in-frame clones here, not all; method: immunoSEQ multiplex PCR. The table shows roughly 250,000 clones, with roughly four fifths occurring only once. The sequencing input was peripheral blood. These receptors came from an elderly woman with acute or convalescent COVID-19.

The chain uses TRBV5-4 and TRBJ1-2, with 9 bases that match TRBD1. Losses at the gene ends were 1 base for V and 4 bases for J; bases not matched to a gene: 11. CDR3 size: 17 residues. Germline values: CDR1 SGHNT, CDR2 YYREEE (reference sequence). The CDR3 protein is CASSLPPDRGETYGYTF. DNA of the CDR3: TGTGCCAGCAGCTTGCCTCCGGACAGGGGTGAGACCTATGGCTACACCTTC.

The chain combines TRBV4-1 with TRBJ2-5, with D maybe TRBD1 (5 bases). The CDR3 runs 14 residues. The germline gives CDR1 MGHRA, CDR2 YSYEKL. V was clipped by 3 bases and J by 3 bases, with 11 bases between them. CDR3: CASSHFKGKETQYF. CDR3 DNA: TGCGCCAGCAGCCATTTTAAGGGGAAAGAGACCCAGTACTTC.

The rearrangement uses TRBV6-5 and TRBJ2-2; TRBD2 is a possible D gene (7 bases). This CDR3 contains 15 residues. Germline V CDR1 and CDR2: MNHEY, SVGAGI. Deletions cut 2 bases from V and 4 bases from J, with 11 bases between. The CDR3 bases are TGTGCCAGCAGTTACAGGGGGGGGCCCACCGGGGAGCTGTTTTTT. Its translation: CASSYRGGPTGELFF.

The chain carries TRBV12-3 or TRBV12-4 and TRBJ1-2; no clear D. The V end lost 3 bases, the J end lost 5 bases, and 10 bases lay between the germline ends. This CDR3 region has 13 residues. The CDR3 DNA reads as TGTGCCAGCAGTTTGCGGGGAGAGTATGGCTACACCTTC. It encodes CASSLRGEYGYTF.

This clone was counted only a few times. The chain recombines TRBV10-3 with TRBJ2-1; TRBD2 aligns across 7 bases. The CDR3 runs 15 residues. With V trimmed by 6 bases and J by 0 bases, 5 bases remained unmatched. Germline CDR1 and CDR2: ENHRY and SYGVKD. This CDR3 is CAIRFGGSSYNEQFF. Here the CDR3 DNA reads TGTGCCATCAGGTTTGGCGGGAGCTCCTACAATGAGCAGTTCTTC.

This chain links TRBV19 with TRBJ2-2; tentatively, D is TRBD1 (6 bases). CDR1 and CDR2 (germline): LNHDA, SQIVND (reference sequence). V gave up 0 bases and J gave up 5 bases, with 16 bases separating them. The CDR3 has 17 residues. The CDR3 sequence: CASSIDGRRGKTGELFF. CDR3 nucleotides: TGTGCCAGTAGTATAGACGGGCGCAGGGGAAAAACCGGGGAGCTGTTTTTT.

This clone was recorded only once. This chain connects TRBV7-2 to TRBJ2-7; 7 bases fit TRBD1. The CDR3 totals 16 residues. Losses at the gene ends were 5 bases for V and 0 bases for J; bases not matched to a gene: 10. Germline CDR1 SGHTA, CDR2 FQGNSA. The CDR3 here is CASSPQQGSRSYEQYF. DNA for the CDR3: TGTGCCAGCAGCCCTCAACAGGGGTCACGCTCCTACGAGCAGTACTTC.

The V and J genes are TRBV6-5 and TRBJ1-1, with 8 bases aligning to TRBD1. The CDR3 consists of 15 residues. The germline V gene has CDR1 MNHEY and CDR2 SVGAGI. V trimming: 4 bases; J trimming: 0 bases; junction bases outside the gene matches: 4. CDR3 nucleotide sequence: TGTGCCAGCAGTTCCCGGGACAGGCTGAACACTGAAGCTTTCTTT. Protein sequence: CASSSRDRLNTEAFF.

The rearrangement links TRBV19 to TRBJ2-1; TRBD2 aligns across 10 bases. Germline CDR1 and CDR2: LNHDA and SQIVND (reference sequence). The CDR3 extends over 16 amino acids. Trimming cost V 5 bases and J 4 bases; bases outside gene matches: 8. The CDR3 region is CASSGRLAGRYNEQFF. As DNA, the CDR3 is TGTGCCAGTAGTGGAAGACTAGCGGGCCGTTACAATGAGCAGTTCTTC.

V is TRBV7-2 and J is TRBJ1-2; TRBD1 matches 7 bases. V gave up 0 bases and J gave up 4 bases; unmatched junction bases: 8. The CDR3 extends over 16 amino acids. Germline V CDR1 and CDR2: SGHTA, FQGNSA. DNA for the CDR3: TGTGCCAGCAGCTTAGCATCAACCGGGACAGTCTATGGCTACACCTTC. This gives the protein CASSLASTGTVYGYTF.

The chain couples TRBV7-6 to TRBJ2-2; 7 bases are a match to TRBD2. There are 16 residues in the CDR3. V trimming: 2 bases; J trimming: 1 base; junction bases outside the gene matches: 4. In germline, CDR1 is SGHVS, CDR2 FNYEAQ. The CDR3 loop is CASSLSSGVNTGELFF. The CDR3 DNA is TGTGCCAGCAGCTTAAGCAGCGGGGTGAACACCGGGGAGCTGTTTTTT.

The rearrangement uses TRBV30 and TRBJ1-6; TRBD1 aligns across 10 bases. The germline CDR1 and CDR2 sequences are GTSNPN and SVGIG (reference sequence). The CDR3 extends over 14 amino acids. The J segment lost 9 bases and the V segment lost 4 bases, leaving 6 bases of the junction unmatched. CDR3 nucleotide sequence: TGTGCCTGGAACCGGGACAGGGGAGGTTCACCCCTCCACTTT. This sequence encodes CAWNRDRGGSPLHF. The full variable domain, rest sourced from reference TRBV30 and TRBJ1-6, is SQTIHQWPATLVQPVGSPLSLECTVEGTSNPNLYWYRQAAGRGLQLLFYSVGIGQISSEVPQNLSASRPQDRQFILSSKKLLLSDSGFYLCAWNRDRGGSPLHFGNGTRLTVT.

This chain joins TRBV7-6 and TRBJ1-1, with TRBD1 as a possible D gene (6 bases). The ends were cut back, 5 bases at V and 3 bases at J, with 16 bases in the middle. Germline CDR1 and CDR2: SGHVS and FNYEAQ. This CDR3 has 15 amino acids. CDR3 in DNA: TGTGCCAGCAGCCGCGGGAGGGGGAGAGACACTGAAGCTTTCTTT. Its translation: CASSRGRGRDTEAFF.

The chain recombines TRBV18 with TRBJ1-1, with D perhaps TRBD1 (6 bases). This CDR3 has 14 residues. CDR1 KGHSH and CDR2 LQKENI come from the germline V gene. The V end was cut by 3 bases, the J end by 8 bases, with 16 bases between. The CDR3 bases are TGTGCCAGCTCACCCACGACCGTGACAGGCGAAGCTTTCTTT. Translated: CASSPTTVTGEAFF.

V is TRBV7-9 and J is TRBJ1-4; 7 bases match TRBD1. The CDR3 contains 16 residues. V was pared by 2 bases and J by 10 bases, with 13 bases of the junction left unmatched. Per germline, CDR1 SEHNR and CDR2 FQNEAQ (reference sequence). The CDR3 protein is CASSLSPGQSGGKLFF. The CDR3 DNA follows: TGTGCCAGCAGCTTATCTCCGGGACAGTCTGGAGGAAAACTGTTTTTT.

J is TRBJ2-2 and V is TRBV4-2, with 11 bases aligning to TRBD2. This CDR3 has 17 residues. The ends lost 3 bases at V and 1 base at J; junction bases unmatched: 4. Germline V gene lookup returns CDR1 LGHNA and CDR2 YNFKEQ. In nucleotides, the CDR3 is TGTGCCAGCAGCCACCCTAGCGGGGGGCTGAACACCGGGGAGCTGTTTTTT. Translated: CASSHPSGGLNTGELFF.

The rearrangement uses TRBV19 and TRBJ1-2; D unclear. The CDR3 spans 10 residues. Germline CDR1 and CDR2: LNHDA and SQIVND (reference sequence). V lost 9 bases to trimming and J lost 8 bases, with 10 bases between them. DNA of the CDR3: TGTGCCAGCGGGTCTGGAGGCTACACCTTC. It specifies CASGSGGYTF. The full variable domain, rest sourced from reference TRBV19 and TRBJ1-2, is DGGITQSPKYLFRKEGQNVTLSCEQNLNHDAMYWYRQDPGQGLRLIYYSQIVNDFQKGDIAEGYSVSREKKESFPLTVTSAQKNPTAFYLCASGSGGYTFGSGTRLTVV.

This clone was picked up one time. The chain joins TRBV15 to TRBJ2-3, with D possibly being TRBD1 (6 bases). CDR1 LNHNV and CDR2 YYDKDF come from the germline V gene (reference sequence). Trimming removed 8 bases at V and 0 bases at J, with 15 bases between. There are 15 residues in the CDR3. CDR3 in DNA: TGTGCCACCCTAGAGAGGACAGCTAGCACAGATACGCAGTATTTT. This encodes CATLERTASTDTQYF.

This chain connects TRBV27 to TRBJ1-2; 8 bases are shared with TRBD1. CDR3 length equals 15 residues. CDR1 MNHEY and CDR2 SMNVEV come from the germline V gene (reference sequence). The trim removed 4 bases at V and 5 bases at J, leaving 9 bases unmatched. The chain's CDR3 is CASSSLLDRAYGYTF. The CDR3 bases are TGTGCCAGCAGTTCCCTACTGGACAGGGCTTATGGCTACACCTTC.

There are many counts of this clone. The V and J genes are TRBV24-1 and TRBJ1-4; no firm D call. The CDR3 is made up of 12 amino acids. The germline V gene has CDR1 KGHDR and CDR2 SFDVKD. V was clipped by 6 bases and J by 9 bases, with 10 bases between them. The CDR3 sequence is CATSSGRQKLFF. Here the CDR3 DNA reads TGTGCCACCAGTTCCGGGAGGCAAAAACTGTTTTTT.

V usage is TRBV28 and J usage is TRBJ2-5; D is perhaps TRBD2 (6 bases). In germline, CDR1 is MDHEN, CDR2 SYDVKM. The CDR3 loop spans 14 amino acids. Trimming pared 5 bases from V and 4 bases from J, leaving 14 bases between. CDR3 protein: CASSAFRRGETQYF. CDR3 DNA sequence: TGTGCCAGCAGTGCTTTTCGGCGGGGAGAGACCCAGTACTTC. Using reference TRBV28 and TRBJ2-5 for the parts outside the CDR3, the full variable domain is DVKVTQSSRYLVKRTGEKVFLECVQDMDHENMFWYRQDPGLGLRLIYFSYDVKMKEKGDIPEGYSVSREKKERFSLILESASTNQTSMYLCASSAFRRGETQYFGPGTRLLVL.

The CDR3 sequence is CASSRDRGPTDTQYF. The CDR3 DNA reads as TGCGCCAGCAGCAGAGACAGGGGGCCGACAGATACGCAGTATTTT. The gene calls are TRBV5-1 and TRBJ2-3; 10 bases match TRBD1. Trimming cost V 4 bases and J 3 bases; bases outside gene matches: 5. This CDR3 contains 15 residues. Germline loops: CDR1 SGHRS, CDR2 YFSETQ.

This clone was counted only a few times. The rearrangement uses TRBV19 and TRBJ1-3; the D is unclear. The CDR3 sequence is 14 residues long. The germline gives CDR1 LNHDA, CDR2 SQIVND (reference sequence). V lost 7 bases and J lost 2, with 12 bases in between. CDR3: CASNSGNPGNTIYF. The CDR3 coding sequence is TGTGCCAGTAATTCAGGCAACCCTGGAAACACCATATATTTT.

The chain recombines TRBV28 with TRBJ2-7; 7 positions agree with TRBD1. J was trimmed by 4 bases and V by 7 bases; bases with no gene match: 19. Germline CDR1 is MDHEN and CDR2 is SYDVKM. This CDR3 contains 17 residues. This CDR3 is CASTQGYLAGGIYEQYF. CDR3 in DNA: TGTGCCAGCACCCAGGGATATCTGGCAGGGGGAATATACGAGCAGTACTTC.

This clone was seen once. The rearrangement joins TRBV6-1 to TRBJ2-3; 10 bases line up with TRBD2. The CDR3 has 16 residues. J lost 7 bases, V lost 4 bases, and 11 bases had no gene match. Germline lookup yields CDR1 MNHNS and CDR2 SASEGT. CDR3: CASSASLAGAGNTQYF. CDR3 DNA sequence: TGTGCCAGCAGTGCATCCCTAGCGGGAGCCGGGAATACGCAGTATTTT.

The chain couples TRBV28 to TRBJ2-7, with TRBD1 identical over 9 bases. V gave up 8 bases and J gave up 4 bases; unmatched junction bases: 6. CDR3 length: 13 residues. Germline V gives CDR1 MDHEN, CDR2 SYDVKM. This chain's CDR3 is CASAGTGRYEQYF. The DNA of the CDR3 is TGTGCCAGCGCCGGGACAGGGAGGTACGAGCAGTACTTC.

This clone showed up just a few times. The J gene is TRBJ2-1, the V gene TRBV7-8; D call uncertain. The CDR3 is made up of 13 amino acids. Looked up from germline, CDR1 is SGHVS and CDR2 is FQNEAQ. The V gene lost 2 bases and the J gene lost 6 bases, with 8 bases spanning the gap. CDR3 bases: TGTGCCAGCAGCTTATCACTCGTCAATGAGCAGTTCTTC. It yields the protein CASSLSLVNEQFF.

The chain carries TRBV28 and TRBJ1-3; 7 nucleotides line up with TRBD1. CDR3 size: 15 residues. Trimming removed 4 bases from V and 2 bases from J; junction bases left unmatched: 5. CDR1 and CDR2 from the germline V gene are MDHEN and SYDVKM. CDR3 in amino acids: CASSSTGEAGNTIYF. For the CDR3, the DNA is TGTGCCAGCAGTTCTACAGGGGAGGCTGGAAACACCATATATTTT.

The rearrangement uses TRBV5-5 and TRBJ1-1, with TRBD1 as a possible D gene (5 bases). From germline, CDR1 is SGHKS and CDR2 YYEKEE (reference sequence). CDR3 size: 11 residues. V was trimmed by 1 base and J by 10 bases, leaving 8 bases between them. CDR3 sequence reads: CASSLLQGAFF. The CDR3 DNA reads TGTGCCAGCAGCTTGTTGCAGGGAGCTTTCTTT.

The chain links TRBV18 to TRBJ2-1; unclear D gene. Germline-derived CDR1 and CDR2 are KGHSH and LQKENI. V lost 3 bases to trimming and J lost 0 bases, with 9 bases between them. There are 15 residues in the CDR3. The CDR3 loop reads CASSPDKISYNEQFF. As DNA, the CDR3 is TGTGCCAGCTCACCCGACAAGATCTCCTACAATGAGCAGTTCTTC.